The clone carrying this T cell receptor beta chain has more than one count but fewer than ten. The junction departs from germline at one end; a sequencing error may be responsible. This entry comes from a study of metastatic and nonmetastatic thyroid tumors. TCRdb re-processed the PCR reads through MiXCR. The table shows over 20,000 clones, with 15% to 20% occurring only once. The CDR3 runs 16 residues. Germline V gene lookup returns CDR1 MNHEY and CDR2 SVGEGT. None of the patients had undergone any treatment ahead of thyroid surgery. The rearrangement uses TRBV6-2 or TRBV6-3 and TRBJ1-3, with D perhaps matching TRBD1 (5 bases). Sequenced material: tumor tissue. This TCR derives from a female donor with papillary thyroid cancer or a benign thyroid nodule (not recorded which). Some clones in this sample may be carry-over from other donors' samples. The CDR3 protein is CTSRQTLSGLRNTIYF. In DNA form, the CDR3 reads TGTACCAGCAGACAGACTCTATCGGGGTTGAGAAACACCATATATTTT.